This T cell receptor beta chain appears in the sequencing data of a study of blood T cells in healthy people across ages. Study summary: There was about one barcoded beta molecule captured by template switching per two T cells.

For the second PCR, which ran for about 6 to 11 cycles, a sample-barcoded 5' primer and a J-beta primer mix were used. TCRdb re-analysed the 5' RACE reads in MiXCR, keeping a single row per CDR3 protein. The profile shows 450,000 to 650,000 distinct CDR3 sequences, about 25% of them singletons. The CDR3 sequence is 15 residues long. The germline V and J ends were trimmed by 6 bases and 9 bases, with 21 bases remaining between them. The germline CDR1 and CDR2 sequences are DFQATT and SNEGSKA (reference sequence). This clonotype was detected only a few times. The same sample was also used in a study of T cells of mothers and their children.

The chain combines TRBV20-1 with TRBJ1-6, with D possibly matching TRBD1 (5 bases). Material for sequencing was blood. This TCR was recovered from a boy between 10 and 17 years old in good health. The CDR3, as DNA: TGCAGTGCCCGCTCCGGGCCGATCCAGGGTTCACCCCTCCACTTT. This encodes CSARSGPIQGSPLHF.